This T cell receptor beta chain was recorded in a study of cytomegalovirus exposure and HLA in healthy donors. Primers: 60 Vbeta forward and 13 Jbeta reverse. Using immunoSEQ multiplex PCR, the repertoire was profiled, and TCRdb retains in-frame clones only, with some absent. The profile shows about 180,000 clones, roughly four fifths of them singletons. Notes on this clone: Its antigen is undetermined.

Study conclusions and caveats: Reports credit the classifier with highly specific, highly sensitive diagnosis of cytomegalovirus status. Three CMV-associated chains proved CMV antigen-specific in vitro. What was likely a sequencing artifact was a cluster of highly shared sequence variants. When analyzed later, a missense DCLRE1C variant was found to be linked to TCR beta V- and J-gene trimming.

V lost 4 bases, J lost 1 base, and 25 bases lay in between. CDR1 is MDHEN, CDR2 SYDVKM, per germline. The CDR3 has 19 amino acids. The source material was PBMCs. The gene calls are TRBV28 and TRBJ1-2, with D perhaps matching TRBD1 (6 bases). The sequence derives from a woman in her forties or fifties in good health and CMV-seronegative. This CDR3 is CASSWGRGDRKKLNYGYTF. The CDR3 region has the DNA TGTGCCAGCAGTTGGGGGAGAGGAGACAGGAAAAAACTTAACTATGGCTACACCTTC.